This TCR beta chain was recorded in a study of cytomegalovirus exposure and HLA in healthy donors. Study information: Around 80 million unique TCRs from HLA-typed donors were held in an early data release. Study-level findings and limits: An apparent linkage of common viral pathogens to several of the most significant clusters emerged in a later analysis. The authors assumed roughly uniform sequencing depth across donors for presence/absence analyses.

This clone was observed a handful of times. The antigen is not known. Trimming left V 4 bases short and J 0 bases short, with 8 bases between. CDR1 SGHDT and CDR2 YYEEEE come from the germline V gene. This CDR3 is 14 amino acids long. Amplification used 60 Vbeta primers and 13 Jbeta primers. This table comes from immunoSEQ multiplex PCR, and its TCRdb copy is limited to in-frame clones, with some not included. The sample contains around 180,000 clones, around 80% of which appear only once. Sequenced sample: PBMCs. The chain recombines TRBV5-6 with TRBJ2-4, with a possible D match to TRBD1 (5 bases). This receptor was obtained from a woman in her 30s in good health and CMV-seropositive. The CDR3 here is CASSQTVAKNIQYF. The CDR3 bases are TGTGCCAGCAGCCAGACAGTAGCCAAAAACATTCAGTACTTC.